This passage covers 27 T cell receptor beta chains from one sample sequenced in a study of T-cell memory formation after mild COVID-19. TCRdb reprocessed the 5' RACE reads with MiXCR, giving one entry per CDR3 protein. The table shows about 430,000 distinct CDR3 sequences, with more than 20% occurring only once. Sequencing was performed on PBMCs or a T cell subset sorted from them (not recorded which). The receptors shown here come from an adult woman who had mild COVID-19 (a few samples of this study predate the infection). Cell type and time point are not known.

This chain uses TRBV6-6 with TRBJ1-5; TRBD1 matches 9 bases. There are 18 residues in the CDR3. Germline V gene lookup returns CDR1 MNHNY and CDR2 SVGAGI (reference sequence). With V trimmed by 2 bases and J by 6 bases, 14 bases remained unmatched. CDR3 coding DNA: TGTGCCAGCAGTTACGCGACCCGGGGACAGGGAATTAGTCAGCCCCAGCATTTT. The encoded protein is CASSYATRGQGISQPQHF.

There are a few counts of this clonotype. CDR3: CASRAPGTDTQYF. Here the CDR3 DNA reads TGTGCCAGCAGAGCCCCTGGGACAGATACGCAGTATTTT. The chain is built from TRBV6-5 and TRBJ2-3; D uncertain. This CDR3 region has 13 residues. V was shortened by 6 bases and J by 3 bases, with 10 bases between the two germline ends. Germline V gene sequence: CDR1 MNHEY, CDR2 SVGAGI.

The CDR3 sequence: CASSQDGGGVGYTF. CDR3 nucleotide sequence: TGCGCCAGCAGCCAAGATGGAGGGGGGGTAGGCTACACCTTC. This chain joins TRBV4-3 and TRBJ1-2; possible D gene TRBD1, 6 bases. Trimming took 0 bases from V and 8 from J, leaving 13 bases between them. The CDR3 totals 14 residues. Per germline, CDR1 LGHNA and CDR2 YSLEER.

The V call is TRBV5-1, the J call TRBJ2-5, with D perhaps matching TRBD1 or TRBD2 (5 bases each). Germline V gene lookup returns CDR1 SGHRS and CDR2 YFSETQ. This CDR3 is built from 13 residues. Deletions cut 5 bases from V and 6 bases from J, with 14 bases between. The CDR3 nucleotides are TGCGCCAGCAGATCCGGGGACCTACAGACCCAGTACTTC. Translation gives CASRSGDLQTQYF. The whole variable domain, filled in from reference TRBV5-1 and TRBJ2-5, reads KAGVTQTPRYLIKTRGQQVTLSCSPISGHRSVSWYQQTPGQGLQFLFEYFSETQRNKGNFPGRFSGRQFSNSRSEMNVSTLELGDSALYLCASRSGDLQTQYFGPGTRLLVL.

The chain uses TRBV4-2 and TRBJ2-3, with D possibly being TRBD2 (7 bases). V gave up 1 base and J gave up 4 bases, with 18 bases separating them. Germline CDR1 LGHNA, CDR2 YNFKEQ. The CDR3 is 17 residues long. CDR3 nucleotides: TGTGCCAGCAGCCAAGGGGGATGGGGGGGGCCGGCAGATACGCAGTATTTT. Protein sequence: CASSQGGWGGPADTQYF.

The chain links TRBV12-3 or TRBV12-4 to TRBJ2-1; unclear D gene. The CDR3 runs 16 residues. Trimming removed 5 bases from V and 5 bases from J, with 19 bases in between. The CDR3 sequence is CASSTLSVGIDNEQFF. The CDR3 coding sequence is TGTGCCAGCAGTACCTTAAGCGTCGGTATCGACAATGAGCAGTTCTTC.

This clonotype has more than one count but fewer than ten. CDR3 loop: CASSGERTTGELFF. CDR3 DNA sequence: TGCGCCAGCAGCGGGGAGAGGACCACCGGGGAGCTGTTTTTT. This rearrangement joins TRBV5-1 to TRBJ2-2; maybe TRBD2 (5 bases). Per the germline V gene, CDR1 is SGHRS and CDR2 is YFSETQ. This CDR3 has 14 amino acids. V was shortened by 4 bases and J by 4 bases, with 11 bases between the two germline ends.

J is TRBJ2-7 and V is TRBV12-3 or TRBV12-4, with 10 bases matching TRBD2. The CDR3 covers 13 residues. With 2 bases clipped from V and 5 bases from J, the junction kept 0 bases outside the gene matches. CDR3 bases: TGTGCCAGCAGTTTACTAGCGGGAGACGAGCAGTACTTC. Translated: CASSLLAGDEQYF.

The table lists this clonotype with a few counts. V usage is TRBV5-1 and J usage is TRBJ1-1, with D uncertain. The V end lost 3 bases, the J end lost 1 base, and 19 bases lay between the germline ends. Germline V gene data show CDR1 as SGHRS and CDR2 as YFSETQ. The length of the CDR3 is 17 residues. DNA for the CDR3: TGCGCCAGCAGCTCTCAACTCTCCTTGGTAGCGAACACTGAAGCTTTCTTT. It encodes CASSSQLSLVANTEAFF.

J is TRBJ1-6 and V is TRBV7-2; D ambiguous. V lost 2 bases and J lost 7, with 9 bases in between. CDR3 length: 14 residues. Germline V lookup: CDR1 SGHTA, CDR2 FQGNSA. The CDR3 is CASSLRYANSPLHF. In DNA form, the CDR3 reads TGTGCCAGCAGCTTACGATACGCAAATTCACCCCTCCACTTT.

The chain couples TRBV20-1 to TRBJ2-5; TRBD2 matches at 7 bases. Unmatched junction bases numbered 11, after V lost 6 bases and J lost 7 bases. Germline CDR1 and CDR2: DFQATT and SNEGSKA (reference sequence). The CDR3 length is 13 residues. The chain's CDR3 is CSARTRRAATQYF. The CDR3 DNA sequence: TGCAGTGCCCGGACTAGGAGGGCGGCGACCCAGTACTTC.

The genes are TRBV6-5 and TRBJ2-7, with TRBD1 matching over 7 bases. Per the germline V gene, CDR1 is MNHEY and CDR2 is SVGAGI. The CDR3 sequence is 15 residues long. V lost 4 bases, J lost 2 bases, and 8 bases stayed unmatched. Here the CDR3 reads CASSFGTVQPYEQYF. The CDR3 nucleotides are TGTGCCAGCAGTTTCGGGACAGTGCAACCCTACGAGCAGTACTTC.

J is TRBJ2-3 and V is TRBV20-1; the match to TRBD1 covers 8 bases. Germline-derived CDR1 and CDR2 are DFQATT and SNEGSKA (reference sequence). The ends lost 3 bases at V and 1 base at J; junction bases unmatched: 3. This CDR3 contains 14 residues. The CDR3 is CSASRQGRTDTQYF. The DNA for the CDR3 is TGCAGTGCTAGTCGACAGGGGCGCACAGATACGCAGTATTTT.

The sample holds a few counts of this clonotype. J is TRBJ1-1 and V is TRBV7-9, with 9 bases identical to TRBD1. Losses at the gene ends were 5 bases for V and 1 base for J; bases not matched to a gene: 5. CDR1 is SEHNR and CDR2 is FQNEAQ in the germline V gene (reference sequence). The CDR3 totals 15 residues. The CDR3 loop is CASSPGTGKNTEAFF. The CDR3 region has the DNA TGTGCCAGCAGCCCCGGGACAGGGAAGAACACTGAAGCTTTCTTT.

A few counts support this clonotype. The V call is TRBV12-3 or TRBV12-4, the J call TRBJ2-7; D might be TRBD1 (6 bases). V was trimmed by 5 bases and J by 2 bases, leaving 13 bases between them. This CDR3 region has 14 residues. The CDR3 DNA is TGTGCCAGCAGTCCTTCCAGGGGACCCTACGAGCAGTACTTC. Its translation: CASSPSRGPYEQYF.

Only a few counts were recorded for this clonotype. V is TRBV7-9 and J is TRBJ2-1; D call uncertain. V gave up 5 bases and J gave up 10 bases, with 12 bases separating them. Germline CDR1 is SEHNR and CDR2 is FQNEAQ (reference sequence). This CDR3 has 12 residues. CDR3 DNA: TGTGCCAGCAGCCCCAAAGCGAAAGAGCAGTTCTTC. Its translation is CASSPKAKEQFF.

This sequence joins TRBV9 and TRBJ2-6, with D possibly called TRBD1 or TRBD2 (6 bases each). V lost 6 bases, J lost 0 bases, and 10 bases lay in between. In germline, CDR1 is SGDLS, CDR2 YYNGEE. This CDR3 has 15 amino acids. CDR3 residues: CASKGGDSGANVLTF. The CDR3 DNA reads as TGTGCCAGCAAGGGGGGAGACTCTGGGGCCAACGTCCTGACTTTC.

The chain employs TRBV20-1 and TRBJ1-1; D ambiguous. Germline V lookup: CDR1 DFQATT, CDR2 SNEGSKA (reference sequence). This CDR3 is built from 13 residues. Between the trimmed V and J ends, which lost 0 bases and 4 bases, there was a span of 9 bases. CDR3 sequence: CSARDLGSTEAFF. DNA for the CDR3: TGCAGTGCTAGAGATCTAGGAAGCACTGAAGCTTTCTTT.

This clonotype was seen only a few times. V usage is TRBV14 and J usage is TRBJ2-7; TRBD2 matches at 7 bases. Trimming removed 1 base from V and 4 bases from J; junction bases left unmatched: 1. The CDR3 is made up of 13 amino acids. Per the germline V gene, CDR1 is SGHDN and CDR2 is FVKESK. CDR3 nucleotide sequence: TGTGCCAGCAGCCAAGGTAGCGGGTACGAGCAGTACTTC. As protein: CASSQGSGYEQYF. Based on the CDR3 plus reference TRBV14 and TRBJ2-7, the full variable domain is EAGVTQFPSHSVIEKGQTVTLRCDPISGHDNLYWYRRVMGKEIKFLLHFVKESKQDESGMPNNRFLAERTGGTYSTLKVQPAELEDSGVYFCASSQGSGYEQYFGPGTRLTVT.

The J gene is TRBJ2-1, the V gene TRBV3-1, with D uncertain. The V gene's germline CDR1 is LGHDT and CDR2 YNNKEL (reference sequence). CDR3 length: 10 residues. V was cut by 1 base and J by 10 bases, with 2 bases left in between. DNA of the CDR3: TGTGCCAGCAGCCAAGGAGAGCAGTTCTTC. Translating gives CASSQGEQFF.

This clonotype appeared a few times. This chain uses TRBV6-5 with TRBJ2-7; D call uncertain. V was trimmed by 5 bases and J by 2 bases, leaving 10 bases between them. This CDR3 spans 13 amino acids. CDR1 MNHEY and CDR2 SVGAGI come from the germline V gene. DNA for the CDR3: TGTGCCAGCAGTCAGACTGCGACCTACGAGCAGTACTTC. It encodes CASSQTATYEQYF.

The rearrangement links TRBV11-3 to TRBJ2-7, with TRBD1 matching 7 bases. The V segment lost 5 bases and the J segment 4 bases; nucleotides outside the gene matches: 11. The CDR3 loop spans 15 amino acids. From germline, CDR1 is SGHNT and CDR2 YENEEA. The CDR3 spells CASSVQDRRSYEQYF. For the CDR3, the DNA is TGTGCCAGCAGCGTACAGGACAGGCGTTCTTACGAGCAGTACTTC.

This clonotype has a handful of counts. This chain links TRBV20-1 with TRBJ1-2, with D possibly matching TRBD1 (5 bases). The V end lost 2 bases, the J end lost 3 bases, and 13 bases lay between the germline ends. This CDR3 has 14 amino acids. Germline values: CDR1 DFQATT, CDR2 SNEGSKA (reference sequence). DNA of the CDR3: TGCAGTGCTAGACCCCGGGGGGGTCACTATGGCTACACCTTC. Translated, it gives CSARPRGGHYGYTF.

The chain links TRBV20-1 to TRBJ2-3, with 12 bases that match TRBD2. Per the germline V gene, CDR1 is DFQATT and CDR2 is SNEGSKA (reference sequence). The CDR3 runs 17 residues. V shed 2 bases, J shed 2 bases, and the junction held 8 bases outside the gene matches. The CDR3 region has the DNA TGCAGTGCTAGACGGCTAGCGGGGGGGCCGGTCACAGATACGCAGTATTTT. Amino acids: CSARRLAGGPVTDTQYF.

V usage is TRBV7-2 and J usage is TRBJ2-3, with 7 positions matching TRBD1. CDR1 is SGHTA and CDR2 is FQGNSA in the germline V gene. The CDR3 is 11 residues long. This CDR3 is CGGGETDTQYF. The CDR3 region has the DNA TGTGGAGGGGGCGAGACAGATACGCAGTATTTT.

The gene calls are TRBV5-1 and TRBJ1-1; D is unclear. Germline values: CDR1 SGHRS, CDR2 YFSETQ. The CDR3 extends over 14 amino acids. Trimming pared 0 bases from V and 3 bases from J, leaving 9 bases between. Written as DNA, the CDR3 is TGCGCCAGCAGCTTGGCCGTGGGAGACACTGAAGCTTTCTTT. Translated, it gives CASSLAVGDTEAFF.

Comment on this clonotype: At one boundary the junction diverges from the germline segment, which might be a read error. The chain employs TRBV29-1 and TRBJ2-6, with 8 bases lining up with TRBD1. The CDR3 loop spans 16 amino acids. CDR1 and CDR2 (germline): SQVTM, ANQGSEA. For the CDR3, the DNA is TGCAGCGTTGACGCAGGGGGCCCCTCTCGGGCCAACGTCCTGACTTTC. It yields the protein CSVDAGGPSRANVLTF.